A selection of T cell receptor beta chains follows, all from one sample in a study of graft-versus-host responses after intestinal transplantation. These receptors are not linked to any known antigen. Libraries were prepared by immunoSEQ multiplex PCR; TCRdb keeps only in-frame clonotypes and omits some of them. The sample consists of around 130,000 clones, approximately 94% of them appearing once. The specimen comprised unstimulated CD4+ T cells sorted from spleen or lymph node cells, sampled before intestinal transplant. All receptors derive from a human donor who received an intestinal transplant. Each CDR3 is given with its conserved first and last residue. The D gene is left open where the match is weak. Size is stated for part of the rows, as once, few or many counts, or as a class when the clone is expanded.

d_call clone_size j_call v_call cdr3_aa cdr3_nt
. few TRBJ1-1 TRBV5-4 CASSLAWGRSGANTEAFF TGTGCCAGCAGCTTGGCCTGGGGACGGTCTGGAGCGAACACTGAAGCTTTCTTT
TRBD2 . TRBJ2-4 TRBV5-1 CASSLVGLAGEAKNIQYF TGCGCCAGCAGCTTGGTAGGACTAGCGGGGGAAGCCAAAAACATTCAGTACTTC
. . TRBJ2-5 TRBV6-5 CASSYRPPWETQYF TGTGCCAGCAGTTACAGGCCTCCCTGGGAGACCCAGTACTTC
. . TRBJ2-5 TRBV12-1 CASSLSSGGVWQETQYF TGTGCCAGCAGCTTATCCAGCGGGGGGGTATGGCAAGAGACCCAGTACTTC
. . TRBJ1-2 TRBV11-2 CASSSRTRQALKRNYGYTF TGTGCCAGCAGCTCACGTACTCGACAGGCTCTTAAAAGGAACTATGGCTACACCTTC
. . TRBJ1-1 TRBV18 CASSPPRTPDLNTEAFF TGTGCCAGCTCACCCCCGCGGACACCAGATTTGAACACTGAAGCTTTCTTT
. once TRBJ2-1 TRBV9 CASSVDSGQYNEQFF TGTGCCAGCAGCGTTGACAGTGGGCAGTACAATGAGCAGTTCTTC
. . TRBJ2-2 TRBV5-1 CASSLAATGELFF TGCGCCAGCAGCTTAGCGGCCACCGGGGAGCTGTTTTTT
. . TRBJ1-2 TRBV11-2 CASSGSTTAYGYTF TGTGCCAGCAGTGGGTCGACGACGGCCTATGGCTACACCTTC
TRBD2 . TRBJ2-1 TRBV9 CASSVGIAGEQFF TGTGCCAGCAGCGTAGGAATAGCGGGGGAGCAGTTCTTC
. . TRBJ1-5 TRBV6-1 CASRPYSNQPQHF TGTGCCAGCAGACCTTATAGCAATCAGCCCCAGCATTTT
. . TRBJ2-2 TRBV5-1 CASSLETTGLGELFF TGCGCCAGCAGCTTGGAGACTACAGGGCTCGGGGAGCTGTTTTTT
. . TRBJ1-3 TRBV7-6 CASSPGGHTIYF TGTGCCAGCAGCCCCGGGGGACACACCATATATTTT
TRBD2 . TRBJ2-7 TRBV2 CASSETSGVTYEQYF TGTGCCAGCAGTGAAACTAGCGGGGTGACCTACGAGCAGTACTTC
. . TRBJ1-1 TRBV7-8 CASSPRGLRGAFF TGTGCCAGCAGCCCGCGGGGACTCCGAGGGGCTTTCTTT
. . TRBJ2-5 TRBV5-1 CASRGDWETQYF TGCGCCAGCAGGGGGGACTGGGAGACCCAGTACTTC
TRBD1 once TRBJ1-2 TRBV9 CASSVTGTGDYGYTF TGTGCCAGCAGCGTAACTGGGACAGGGGACTATGGCTACACCTTC
. few TRBJ2-7 TRBV7-9 CASSLVSYEQYF TGTGCCAGCAGCTTAGTATCCTACGAGCAGTACTTC
TRBD1 . TRBJ2-1 TRBV9 CASSARPDRGGNEQFF TGTGCCAGCAGCGCCCGGCCGGACAGGGGCGGCAATGAGCAGTTCTTC
. . TRBJ1-2 TRBV6-5 CASSYSQWGYGYTF TGTGCCAGCAGTTACTCGCAGTGGGGGTATGGCTACACCTTC
. . TRBJ1-1 TRBV28 CASSPLGGGNTEAFF TGTGCCAGCAGCCCCTTAGGGGGGGGGAACACTGAAGCTTTCTTT
TRBD2 . TRBJ2-3 TRBV7-8 CASSFNLLAGGSTDTQYF TGTGCCAGCAGCTTCAACCTTTTAGCGGGGGGATCCACAGATACGCAGTATTTT
. . TRBJ2-7 TRBV19 CASSILFSSDEQYF TGTGCCAGTAGTATTCTCTTCAGTTCCGACGAGCAGTACTTC
. . TRBJ2-4 TRBV6-1 CASSERAGRKNIQYF TGTGCCAGCAGTGAAAGAGCGGGCAGAAAAAACATTCAGTACTTC
. . TRBJ1-4 TRBV5-1 CASSLGRSHNEKLFF TGCGCCAGCAGCTTGGGCAGGAGCCATAATGAAAAACTGTTTTTT
. once TRBJ2-1 TRBV18 CASSPASLSLNEQFF TGTGCCAGCTCGCCGGCCTCCTTGTCCCTCAATGAGCAGTTCTTC
. . TRBJ2-5 TRBV5-6 CASSLGTAETQYF TGTGCCAGCAGCTTGGGGACAGCAGAGACCCAGTACTTC
TRBD1 . TRBJ2-2 TRBV7-3 CASSFWDRVSTGELFF TGTGCCAGCAGCTTCTGGGACAGGGTAAGCACCGGGGAGCTGTTTTTT
. . TRBJ2-6 TRBV6-5 CASSPQRRANVLTF TGTGCCAGCAGCCCCCAGAGGCGGGCCAACGTCCTGACTTTC